A single sample gave rise to the 15 T cell receptor beta chains below, sequenced in a study of T cell responses to AZD1222 COVID-19 vaccine. Only in-frame clones appear in the TCRdb table, and some are missing; sequencing was by immunoSEQ multiplex PCR. This table holds over 200,000 clones, approximately 94% found once. The material was peripheral blood, obtained 28 days after the second dose of the MenACWY control vaccine. Receptors originate from an adult who received the MenACWY meningococcal vaccine as a control.

The CDR3 sequence is CASGLGQGGTAFF. In nucleotides, the CDR3 is TGTGCTAGTGGTCTCGGACAGGGGGGAACAGCTTTCTTT. The chain carries TRBV12-5 and TRBJ1-1, with 10 positions matching TRBD1. CDR1 is LGHNT and CDR2 is FRNRAP in the germline V gene. The trim removed 5 bases at V and 10 bases at J, leaving 7 bases unmatched. This CDR3 region has 13 residues. Supplemented by reference TRBV12-5 and TRBJ1-1, the full variable domain reads DARVTQTPRHKVTEMGQEVTMRCQPILGHNTVFWYRQTMMQGLELLAYFRNRAPLDDSGMPKDRFSAEMPDATLATLKIQPSEPRDSAVYFCASGLGQGGTAFFGQGTRLTVV.

The V gene is TRBV4-1, the J gene TRBJ1-2, with unresolved D. The CDR3 is made up of 15 amino acids. V was cut by 0 bases and J by 4 bases, with 12 bases left in between. CDR1 is MGHRA, CDR2 YSYEKL, per germline. The DNA of the CDR3 is TGCGCCAGCAGCCAAGATTGGGGTCCCTTCTATGGCTACACCTTC. Its protein is CASSQDWGPFYGYTF.

The J gene is TRBJ1-2, the V gene TRBV23-1, with a possible D match to TRBD1 (6 bases). TRBV23-1 belongs to the ORF category, with a function that is uncertain. The V end was cut by 0 bases, the J end by 3 bases, with 23 bases between. The CDR3 spans 19 residues. Here the CDR3 DNA reads TGCGCCAGCAGTCAATCGATGCCCCAGGCGGGGGGGCTTGACTATGGCTACACCTTC. It translates to CASSQSMPQAGGLDYGYTF.

The V and J genes are TRBV6-5 and TRBJ1-1; D unclear. V gave up 6 bases and J gave up 4 bases, with 12 bases separating them. Per germline, CDR1 MNHEY and CDR2 SVGAGI. This CDR3 is 13 amino acids long. For the CDR3, the DNA is TGTGCCAGCAGAAAGGGCACTTTCACTGAAGCTTTCTTT. Translating gives CASRKGTFTEAFF.

This chain joins TRBV2 and TRBJ1-5; D is possibly TRBD1 (6 bases). Germline V CDR1 and CDR2: SNHLY, FYNNEI. This CDR3 contains 16 residues. Trimming pared 8 bases from V and 6 bases from J, leaving 23 bases between. For the CDR3, the DNA is TGTGCCAGCCGAGGGGGGGGCAACTCCGGGGTTCAGCCCCAGCATTTT. Protein: CASRGGGNSGVQPQHF.

The gene calls are TRBV2 and TRBJ1-4; no definite D call. The CDR3 spans 15 residues. V lost 5 bases, J lost 0 bases, and 10 bases lay in between. From germline, CDR1 is SNHLY and CDR2 FYNNEI. The CDR3 nucleotides read TGTGCCAGCAGTCGCGACGTTGCAACTAATGAAAAACTGTTTTTT. Translation: CASSRDVATNEKLFF.

J is TRBJ1-5 and V is TRBV27, with a tentative D call TRBD1 (5 bases). Germline lookup yields CDR1 MNHEY and CDR2 SMNVEV (reference sequence). Between the trimmed V and J ends, which lost 4 bases and 0 bases, there was a span of 10 bases. This CDR3 region has 15 residues. DNA for the CDR3: TGTGCCAGCAGTTCCATTGGGGGTAGCAATCAGCCCCAGCATTTT. Protein: CASSSIGGSNQPQHF.

The chain has TRBV7-8 and TRBJ1-2; TRBD1 might be the D (6 bases). With 1 base removed from V and 3 bases from J, the gap between germline ends came to 12 bases. Germline V gene lookup returns CDR1 SGHVS and CDR2 FQNEAQ. This CDR3 comprises 15 residues. CDR3 sequence: CASSLDAGADYGYTF. CDR3 nucleotides: TGTGCCAGCAGCTTAGATGCAGGGGCTGACTATGGCTACACCTTC.

The rearrangement uses TRBV7-8 and TRBJ2-4; D is uncertain. This CDR3 contains 11 residues. The germline CDR1 and CDR2 sequences are SGHVS and FQNEAQ. Between the trimmed V and J ends, which lost 5 bases and 10 bases, there was a span of 9 bases. The CDR3 sequence is CASSPGVIQYF. The CDR3 DNA sequence: TGTGCCAGCAGCCCGGGTGTTATTCAGTACTTC. The entire variable domain, with the rest obtained from reference TRBV7-8 and TRBJ2-4, is as follows: GAGVSQSPRYKVAKRGQDVALRCDPISGHVSLFWYQQALGQGPEFLTYFQNEAQLDKSGLPSDRFFAERPEGSVSTLKIQRTQQEDSAVYLCASSPGVIQYFGAGTRLSVL.

This rearrangement joins TRBV29-1 to TRBJ2-7, with D possibly matching TRBD2 (5 bases). CDR1 and CDR2 (germline): SQVTM, ANQGSEA. V lost 3 bases and J 7 bases, leaving 10 bases between the germline ends. The CDR3 totals 11 residues. In DNA, the CDR3 is TGCAGCGTTGAGAGGCCGGGGGAGCAGTACTTC. It specifies CSVERPGEQYF.

The rearrangement links TRBV27 to TRBJ2-7, with no clear D. Germline V gene sequence: CDR1 MNHEY, CDR2 SMNVEV (reference sequence). The CDR3 spans 12 residues. V was trimmed by 6 bases and J by 2 bases, leaving 8 bases between them. This chain's CDR3 is CASSYNAYEQYF. CDR3 in DNA: TGTGCCAGCAGCTATAATGCCTACGAGCAGTACTTC.

This sequence joins TRBV7-3 and TRBJ2-2; D unresolved. The CDR3 has 16 residues. V dropped 2 bases and J dropped 1 base, with 11 bases sitting between them. The germline CDR1 and CDR2 sequences are SGHTA and FQGTGA. This CDR3 is CASSLSNGMNTGELFF. The CDR3, as DNA: TGTGCCAGCAGCTTATCAAACGGAATGAACACCGGGGAGCTGTTTTTT.

This sequence joins TRBV27 and TRBJ1-4; D gene ambiguous. The ends were cut back, 6 bases at V and 0 bases at J, with 8 bases in the middle. The germline V gene encodes CDR1 MNHEY and CDR2 SMNVEV (reference sequence). The CDR3 runs 14 residues. The CDR3 here is CASSQTATNEKLFF. The CDR3 bases are TGTGCCAGCAGCCAGACCGCAACTAATGAAAAACTGTTTTTT. The whole variable domain, remainder taken from reference TRBV27 and TRBJ1-4, is EAQVTQNPRYLITVTGKKLTVTCSQNMNHEYMSWYRQDPGLGLRQIYYSMNVEVTDKGDVPEGYKVSRKEKRNFPLILESPSPNQTSLYFCASSQTATNEKLFFGSGTQLSVL.

The J gene is TRBJ2-2, the V gene TRBV6-1; 14 bases are shared with TRBD2. CDR1 and CDR2 from the germline V gene are MNHNS and SASEGT. V dropped 4 bases and J dropped 2; count of bases not matched to a gene: 6. The CDR3 has 18 residues. CDR3 DNA: TGTGCCAGCAGTGCCAGACTAGCGGGAGGGGCAAACACCGGGGAGCTGTTTTTT. Protein product: CASSARLAGGANTGELFF.

This clone is a singleton in its sample. The V and J genes are TRBV6-6 and TRBJ2-3; the D gene is possibly TRBD2 (7 bases). In germline, CDR1 is MNHNY, CDR2 SVGAGI (reference sequence). The CDR3 consists of 16 residues. Between the trimmed V and J ends, which lost 6 bases and 0 bases, there was a span of 16 bases. The DNA of the CDR3 is TGTGCCAGCAGCGCGCGGGGGCGGGGTAGCACAGATACGCAGTATTTT. This gives the protein CASSARGRGSTDTQYF.